Sequencing of this T cell receptor (beta chain) was carried out in a study of neurological immune-mediated disorders. This clonotype has at least ten counts. Trimming left V 3 bases short and J 4 bases short, with 15 bases between. Per the germline V gene, CDR1 is MDHEN and CDR2 is SYDVKM. The CDR3 extends over 15 amino acids. TCRdb redid the calling of the 5' RACE reads with MiXCR, one entry per CDR3 protein. The sample gives 55,000 to 70,000 distinct CDR3 sequences, about 10% of which show up once; less than 2% is in the top ten. Sequences were obtained from PBMCs. The sequence derives from a man aged 55-75 years in good health. The genes are TRBV28 and TRBJ1-2, with D maybe TRBD1 (6 bases). CDR3 residues: CASSLDNRVGYGYTF. As DNA, the CDR3 is TGTGCCAGCAGTTTGGATAACAGGGTCGGCTATGGCTACACCTTC.